Listed here are 21 T cell receptor beta chains from one sample, sequenced in a study of T-cell memory formation after mild COVID-19. TCRdb reprocessed the 5' RACE reads via MiXCR and lists one record per CDR3 protein. Among some 330,000 distinct CDR3 sequences, over 20% were seen once, and the ten largest hold approximately 13%. Material for sequencing was PBMCs or a T cell subset sorted from them (not recorded which). These receptors came from an adult woman who had mild COVID-19 (a few samples of this study predate the infection). Cell type and time point are not known.

The chain couples TRBV20-1 to TRBJ1-4, with TRBD1 identical over 7 bases. Germline V gene data show CDR1 as DFQATT and CDR2 as SNEGSKA (reference sequence). Germline trimming cut 5 bases from V and 4 bases from J; bases unmatched to any gene: 7. CDR3 size: 14 residues. The CDR3 protein is CSAVGQARNEKLFF. For the CDR3, the DNA is TGCAGTGCTGTTGGACAGGCTCGTAATGAAAAACTGTTTTTT.

The chain employs TRBV27 and TRBJ1-1; no clear D. The CDR3 length is 14 residues. V was pared by 4 bases and J by 4 bases, with 13 bases between. Germline V gives CDR1 MNHEY, CDR2 SMNVEV (reference sequence). The CDR3 here is CASSSGLSVTEAFF. As DNA, the CDR3 is TGTGCCAGCAGTTCAGGCCTGAGTGTCACTGAAGCTTTCTTT.

In this sample, this clonotype turned up many times. The chain uses TRBV15 and TRBJ2-1; D is undetermined. Looked up from germline, CDR1 is LNHNV and CDR2 is YYDKDF (reference sequence). CDR3 length: 13 amino acids. V was pared by 4 bases and J by 5 bases, with 9 bases between. In nucleotides, the CDR3 is TGTGCCACCAGCAAGGCAGCCCACAATGAGCAGTTCTTC. This gives the protein CATSKAAHNEQFF.

This clonotype was counted only a few times. V is TRBV20-1 and J is TRBJ1-2, with D perhaps TRBD1 (6 bases). The CDR3 has 13 amino acids. The germline V and J ends were trimmed by 5 bases and 3 bases, with 13 bases remaining between them. CDR1 is DFQATT, CDR2 SNEGSKA, per germline (reference sequence). The chain's CDR3 is CSAYRTDYYGYTF. CDR3 sequence (DNA): TGCAGTGCTTACCGGACAGATTACTATGGCTACACCTTC.

This chain connects TRBV15 to TRBJ2-1; TRBD1 matches at 9 bases. The CDR3 contains 15 residues. J was trimmed by 5 bases and V by 8 bases; bases with no gene match: 10. Germline lookup yields CDR1 LNHNV and CDR2 YYDKDF (reference sequence). In nucleotides, the CDR3 is TGTGCCACCGGGAGACAGGGGGAGGGGAACAATGAGCAGTTCTTC. Protein product: CATGRQGEGNNEQFF.

This clonotype was counted only a few times. This sequence joins TRBV5-1 and TRBJ1-6, with 7 bases matching TRBD1. Germline V CDR1 and CDR2: SGHRS, YFSETQ. This CDR3 is 14 amino acids long. Losses at the gene ends were 4 bases for V and 5 bases for J; bases not matched to a gene: 3. The CDR3 loop reads CASSGGQNNSPLHF. DNA of the CDR3: TGCGCCAGCAGCGGGGGACAGAATAATTCACCCCTCCACTTT.

The rearrangement joins TRBV30 to TRBJ1-2; 9 positions agree with TRBD1. This CDR3 has 13 amino acids. Germline CDR1 reads GTSNPN; CDR2 reads SVGIG (reference sequence). V shed 7 bases and J 7 bases; nucleotides not matched to a gene: 10. The CDR3 DNA reads TGTGCCTCCACGGGACAGGGAGGCCGTGGCTACACCTTC. It encodes CASTGQGGRGYTF.

The rearrangement joins TRBV7-3 to TRBJ1-5, with 8 bases lining up with TRBD1. V trimming: 0 bases; J trimming: 3 bases; junction bases outside the gene matches: 4. The length of the CDR3 is 16 residues. Germline lookup yields CDR1 SGHTA and CDR2 FQGTGA. The CDR3 DNA follows: TGTGCCAGCAGCTTAACGACAGGGGACTTCAATCAGCCCCAGCATTTT. It yields the protein CASSLTTGDFNQPQHF.

This clonotype was seen many times. V gene TRBV13 combines with J gene TRBJ2-2; 7 bases agree with TRBD1. Germline lookup yields CDR1 PRHDT and CDR2 FYEKMQ (reference sequence). Trimming took 4 bases from V and 4 from J; bases not matched to a gene: 3. The CDR3 loop spans 14 amino acids. The CDR3: CASSSTGSTGELFF. The CDR3 coding sequence is TGTGCCAGCAGCTCGACAGGGAGCACCGGGGAGCTGTTTTTT.

This clonotype was detected a few times. This chain joins TRBV28 and TRBJ2-3, with TRBD1 matching over 9 bases. CDR1 is MDHEN and CDR2 is SYDVKM in the germline V gene. V dropped 5 bases and J dropped 4; count of bases not matched to a gene: 10. CDR3 length: 16 amino acids. CDR3 protein: CASSERERTGADTQYF. The CDR3 region has the DNA TGTGCCAGCAGTGAAAGAGAGAGGACAGGGGCAGATACGCAGTATTTT.

This chain links TRBV7-2 with TRBJ2-3, with unresolved D. CDR1 SGHTA and CDR2 FQGNSA come from the germline V gene. CDR3 length equals 13 residues. V lost 2 bases and J 10 bases, leaving 13 bases between the germline ends. The CDR3 sequence: CASSLRVQLPQYF. The CDR3 nucleotides are TGTGCCAGCAGCTTAAGGGTCCAGTTGCCGCAGTATTTT.

This clonotype occurred a few times. The V and J genes are TRBV9 and TRBJ2-3; D gene ambiguous. Germline V gene sequence: CDR1 SGDLS, CDR2 YYNGEE. V shed 4 bases and J shed 3 bases, with 18 bases lying between them. There are 16 residues in the CDR3. This chain's CDR3 is CASSPRSVEGTDTQYF. CDR3 DNA sequence: TGTGCCAGCAGCCCAAGAAGTGTTGAAGGGACAGATACGCAGTATTTT.

The genes are TRBV4-3 and TRBJ1-4; D perhaps matches TRBD1 (5 bases). The V end was cut by 1 base, the J end by 0 bases, with 12 bases between. The CDR3 has 17 amino acids. Germline CDR1 reads LGHNA; CDR2 reads YSLEER. CDR3 sequence (DNA): TGCGCCAGCAGCCAAGCGGCGGGGCCTGCAACTAATGAAAAACTGTTTTTT. It encodes CASSQAAGPATNEKLFF.

The rearrangement uses TRBV5-1 and TRBJ2-1, with TRBD2 matching 8 bases. The CDR3 is 15 amino acids. With V trimmed by 3 bases and J by 4 bases, 6 bases remained unmatched. Germline CDR1 is SGHRS and CDR2 is YFSETQ. The CDR3 nucleotides read TGCGCCAGCAGCTGGACTAGCCCAGGGTACAATGAGCAGTTCTTC. Encoded protein: CASSWTSPGYNEQFF. The full variable domain, completed using reference TRBV5-1 and TRBJ2-1, is KAGVTQTPRYLIKTRGQQVTLSCSPISGHRSVSWYQQTPGQGLQFLFEYFSETQRNKGNFPGRFSGRQFSNSRSEMNVSTLELGDSALYLCASSWTSPGYNEQFFGPGTRLTVL.

This clonotype was picked up a small number of times. The chain couples TRBV6-2 or TRBV6-3 to TRBJ2-3; no definite D call. The germline V gene encodes CDR1 MNHEY and CDR2 SVGEGT. The CDR3 has 15 amino acids. Trimming cost V 7 bases and J 5 bases, with 19 bases left between them. The CDR3 bases are TGTGCCAGCATATCAGCTAGTCCGCTCCAAGATACGCAGTATTTT. Its protein product is CASISASPLQDTQYF.

This clonotype was counted at least ten times. The CDR3: CAWGRQYNSPLHF. CDR3 DNA: TGTGCCTGGGGAAGACAGTATAATTCACCCCTCCACTTT. The rearrangement joins TRBV30 to TRBJ1-6, with a tentative D call TRBD1 (5 bases). In germline, CDR1 is GTSNPN, CDR2 SVGIG (reference sequence). Trimming stripped 5 bases from V and 4 bases from J, with 9 bases between. The CDR3 extends over 13 amino acids.

This clonotype was seen only a few times. This chain connects TRBV29-1 to TRBJ1-1; no clear D. The CDR3 consists of 12 residues. Germline assignment: CDR1 SQVTM and CDR2 ANQGSEA. V was shortened by 4 bases and J by 0 bases, with 6 bases between the two germline ends. CDR3 residues: CSVGRLNTEAFF. The CDR3 nucleotides read TGCAGCGTTGGCCGACTGAACACTGAAGCTTTCTTT.

The gene calls are TRBV19 and TRBJ1-1; no definite D call. Germline assignment: CDR1 LNHDA and CDR2 SQIVND (reference sequence). V shed 4 bases and J shed 9 bases, with 18 bases lying between them. This CDR3 region has 14 residues. The DNA of the CDR3 is TGTGCCAGTAGTACCCCCGCCGGGCCCAACAAAGCTTTCTTT. Protein: CASSTPAGPNKAFF.

This clonotype has a handful of counts. The chain recombines TRBV29-1 with TRBJ2-1, with 8 bases matching TRBD1. CDR1 SQVTM and CDR2 ANQGSEA come from the germline V gene. The CDR3 has 15 amino acids. With 0 bases clipped from V and 9 bases from J, the junction kept 10 bases outside the gene matches. Here the CDR3 DNA reads TGCAGCGTTGAAGAACGGGTGGACAGGGTAATTGAGCAGTTCTTC. This translates into CSVEERVDRVIEQFF.

This clonotype has a handful of counts. The chain carries TRBV20-1 and TRBJ1-4; D unclear. V was shortened by 7 bases and J by 11 bases, with 14 bases between the two germline ends. This CDR3 comprises 11 residues. Germline CDR1 DFQATT, CDR2 SNEGSKA (reference sequence). The CDR3 DNA is TGCAGTGTCATAGACGGGCGTAAACTGTTTTTT. Residues: CSVIDGRKLFF.

This clonotype occurred a few times. This sequence joins TRBV2 and TRBJ2-1; 11 nucleotides match TRBD1. The CDR3 extends over 16 amino acids. Trimming took 4 bases from V and 4 from J; bases not matched to a gene: 6. CDR1 and CDR2 (germline): SNHLY, FYNNEI. This chain's CDR3 is CASSGDRGGFYNEQFF. For the CDR3, the DNA is TGTGCCAGCAGTGGGGACAGGGGGGGTTTTTACAATGAGCAGTTCTTC.